These 13 T cell receptor beta chains originate from one sample sequenced in a study of siplizumab effects on memory and regulatory T cells. TCRdb's copy holds only in-frame clones and misses some; the assay was immunoSEQ multiplex PCR. The sample holds tens of thousands of clones, 85% to 95% seen once. Source material: CD8+ T cells sorted from blood. These receptors all stem from a human donor in good health.

This clone was picked up one time. V gene TRBV23-1 combines with J gene TRBJ2-7; no reliable D call. TRBV23-1 is noted as an ORF with a role that remains uncertain. Trimming took off 1 base at V and 0 bases at J, with 13 bases between the two ends. The CDR3 is made up of 16 amino acids. CDR3 DNA: TGCGCCAGCAGTCAATTCGCCGTACAGAGCTCCTACGAGCAGTACTTC. Translation: CASSQFAVQSSYEQYF.

The rearrangement uses TRBV21-1 and TRBJ2-3; the table names TRBD2, a call not compared with the DNA. TRBV21-1 is assigned pseudogene status. The CDR3 has 17 amino acids. DNA of the CDR3: TGTGCCAGCAGCAAACAGGCTAGCGCCATCAGCACAGATACGCAGTATTTT. Its protein product is CASSKQASAISTDTQYF.

The V gene is TRBV25-1, the J gene TRBJ1-4, with D unresolved. The CDR3 totals 10 residues. The ends were cut back, 10 bases at V and 8 bases at J, with 8 bases in the middle. Looked up from germline, CDR1 is MGHDK and CDR2 is SYGVNS. Written as DNA, the CDR3 is TGTGCCACCTCTGGGGAAAAACTGTTTTTT. Translated: CATSGEKLFF.

This chain uses TRBV5-1 with TRBJ2-3; TRBD2 is a possible D gene (6 bases). The CDR3 loop spans 10 amino acids. The V gene's germline CDR1 is SGHRS and CDR2 YFSETQ. V lost 7 bases to trimming and J lost 6 bases, with 6 bases between them. CDR3 nucleotide sequence: TGCGCCAGCGGAGGGGATACGCAGTATTTT. It specifies CASGGDTQYF.

The chain joins TRBV4-3 to TRBJ2-7; tentatively, D is TRBD1 (5 bases). Germline assignment: CDR1 LGHNA and CDR2 YSLEER. V lost 4 bases to trimming and J lost 1 base, with 14 bases between them. The CDR3 runs 15 residues. The CDR3, as DNA: TGCGCCAGCAGCCCGGAAAAGGGGTATTCCTACGAGCAGTACTTC. Translation gives CASSPEKGYSYEQYF.

The rearrangement joins TRBV9 to TRBJ2-5; TRBD2 matches 7 bases. V shed 5 bases and J 4 bases; nucleotides not matched to a gene: 11. CDR3 length equals 15 residues. Germline CDR1 and CDR2: SGDLS and YYNGEE. CDR3 sequence (DNA): TGTGCCAGCAGGGCTAGCGGAGAGGAAAGAGAGACCCAGTACTTC. Its protein is CASRASGEERETQYF.

CDR3 region: CASSVTGGPYNEQFF. The CDR3 nucleotides read TGTGCCAGCAGCGTAACGGGAGGGCCTTACAATGAGCAGTTCTTC. The J gene is TRBJ2-1, the V gene TRBV9; 8 positions agree with TRBD2. Germline CDR1 reads SGDLS; CDR2 reads YYNGEE. V was pared by 1 base and J by 4 bases, with 4 bases of the junction left unmatched. The CDR3 extends over 15 amino acids.

The chain uses TRBV13 and TRBJ1-4; D gene uncertain. The germline CDR1 and CDR2 sequences are PRHDT and FYEKMQ (reference sequence). With 5 bases removed from V and 8 bases from J, the gap between germline ends came to 15 bases. This CDR3 region has 14 residues. The CDR3 DNA sequence: TGTGCCAGCAGCGGCTCCGGGGAAAGGGAAAAACTGTTTTTT. Its protein product is CASSGSGEREKLFF.

The chain employs TRBV6-5 and TRBJ2-3; TRBD2 matches 8 bases. This CDR3 comprises 15 residues. Germline V gene data show CDR1 as MNHEY and CDR2 as SVGAGI. The ends lost 1 base at V and 6 bases at J; junction bases unmatched: 6. CDR3 sequence (DNA): TGTGCCAGCAGTTACTATGGGCCGGGGGGGGATACGCAGTATTTT. Translating it yields CASSYYGPGGDTQYF.

J is TRBJ1-2 and V is TRBV9; 7 bases are shared with TRBD1. The V segment lost 2 bases and the J segment 6 bases; nucleotides outside the gene matches: 7. The CDR3 sequence is 14 residues long. Per germline, CDR1 SGDLS and CDR2 YYNGEE. Written as DNA, the CDR3 is TGTGCCAGCAGCGTGGTAGGGGGCGCGAATGGCTACACCTTC. Translating gives CASSVVGGANGYTF.

This clone was recorded a few times. One end of the junction does not line up with germline, which may come from a read error. The rearrangement joins TRBV5-6 to TRBJ1-5; 8 positions agree with TRBD1. The V gene's germline CDR1 is SGHDT and CDR2 YYEEEE. The CDR3 runs 12 residues. The CDR3 DNA follows: TGTGCCAGCAGTTTGGGGACAGGGCCCCAGCATTTT. This encodes CASSLGTGPQHF. Combining the CDR3 with reference TRBV5-6 and TRBJ1-5 gives the whole variable domain DAGVTQSPTHLIKTRGQQVTLRCSPKSGHDTVSWYQQALGQGPQFIFQYYEEEERQRGNFPDRFSGHQFPNYSSELNVNALLLGDSALYLCASSLGTGPQHFGDGTRLSIL.

The J gene is TRBJ2-1, the V gene TRBV19; TRBD2 aligns across 7 bases. The CDR3 has 15 residues. V shed 5 bases, J shed 2 bases, and the junction held 6 bases outside the gene matches. CDR1 is LNHDA, CDR2 SQIVND, per germline (reference sequence). The CDR3 is CASSSRRGTYNEQFF. The CDR3 DNA reads as TGTGCCAGTAGTTCCCGGCGGGGGACCTACAATGAGCAGTTCTTC.

The gene calls are TRBV19 and TRBJ2-1, with D perhaps being TRBD1 or TRBD2 (5 bases each). Trimming removed 3 bases at V and 8 bases at J, with 17 bases between. CDR1 and CDR2 (germline): LNHDA, SQIVND (reference sequence). This CDR3 spans 15 amino acids. The chain's CDR3 is CASSMGDRWWDEQFF. The CDR3 region has the DNA TGTGCCAGTAGTATGGGGGACCGATGGTGGGATGAGCAGTTCTTC.